Listed here are 9 T cell receptor beta chains from one sample, sequenced in a study of spatial heterogeneity in lung cancer. Study results and caveats: Higher tumor mutation counts went along with higher counts of expanded intratumoral alpha and beta TCRs.

TCRdb fed the 5' RACE reads into MiXCR, producing one record per CDR3 protein. The sample has around 19,000 distinct CDR3 sequences, roughly 15% seen once. For these TCRs, the target antigens are not known. Time point: sample taken at primary tumor resection. This specimen was lung tumor tissue, taken at surgery. The receptor source for this set is a female donor with early-stage non-small cell lung cancer.

This clonotype counts as medium-sized (0.01 to 0.1%). The chain is built from TRBV30 and TRBJ2-5; the match to TRBD1 covers 8 bases. Trimming took 0 bases from V and 5 from J; bases not matched to a gene: 5. This CDR3 comprises 14 residues. Germline assignment: CDR1 GTSNPN and CDR2 SVGIG (reference sequence). The CDR3, as DNA: TGTGCCTGGAGTGTTCAGGGGGCGCAGGAGACCCAGTACTTC. Encoded protein: CAWSVQGAQETQYF.

The V call is TRBV9, the J call TRBJ2-5; 7 bases match TRBD1. This CDR3 contains 13 residues. The germline CDR1 and CDR2 sequences are SGDLS and YYNGEE. J was trimmed by 9 bases and V by 2 bases; bases with no gene match: 7. CDR3 nucleotides: TGTGCCAGCAGCGTCTCCTCTACAGGGGCCCAGTACTTC. Protein: CASSVSSTGAQYF.

This clonotype was counted only a few times. V is TRBV24-1 and J is TRBJ2-1; 9 positions agree with TRBD1. This CDR3 is built from 17 residues. Per germline, CDR1 KGHDR and CDR2 SFDVKD. After removal of 0 bases from V and 10 bases from J, the junction contained 12 bases not matched to a gene. In DNA, the CDR3 is TGTGCCACCAGTGATTTGCGGACAGGGGTGAAGATTAAAGAGCAGTTCTTC. Protein sequence: CATSDLRTGVKIKEQFF.

A few counts support this clonotype. This chain connects TRBV24-1 to TRBJ2-1; 9 bases align to TRBD2. This CDR3 region has 15 residues. Germline CDR1 and CDR2: KGHDR and SFDVKD. V lost 7 bases, J lost 8 bases, and 11 bases stayed unmatched. CDR3 nucleotides: TGTGCCACCAGCCGCCCTGGCGGGAGGGGTCATGAGCAGTTCTTC. This sequence encodes CATSRPGGRGHEQFF.

The V and J genes are TRBV20-1 and TRBJ2-1, with 7 positions matching TRBD2. The CDR3 runs 17 residues. The J segment lost 4 bases and the V segment lost 3 bases, leaving 15 bases of the junction unmatched. Germline-derived CDR1 and CDR2 are DFQATT and SNEGSKA (reference sequence). CDR3 sequence (DNA): TGCAGTGCTAGTAGTCGAGTTGGCGGGAGTTCTTACAATGAGCAGTTCTTC. Amino acids: CSASSRVGGSSYNEQFF.

This clonotype was picked up a small number of times. The rearrangement joins TRBV15 to TRBJ2-1, with 11 bases identical to TRBD2. The V gene's germline CDR1 is LNHNV and CDR2 YYDKDF (reference sequence). CDR3 length: 17 amino acids. Trimming took 4 bases from V and 4 from J; bases not matched to a gene: 9. Here the CDR3 DNA reads TGTGCCACCAGCACCGAAATACTAGCGGGAGATTACAATGAGCAGTTCTTC. It is translated as CATSTEILAGDYNEQFF.

The gene calls are TRBV28 and TRBJ2-3, with D unclear. The CDR3 is 15 residues long. V lost 2 bases to trimming and J lost 2 bases, with 11 bases between them. The germline gives CDR1 MDHEN, CDR2 SYDVKM. CDR3 DNA: TGTGCCAGCAGTTTACGTGGGTCTTACACAGATACGCAGTATTTT. It translates to CASSLRGSYTDTQYF.

This clonotype has a handful of counts. The chain joins TRBV6-6 to TRBJ2-1, with 11 bases matching TRBD2. The germline V gene has CDR1 MNHNY and CDR2 SVGAGI (reference sequence). This CDR3 contains 15 residues. V was clipped by 6 bases and J by 7 bases; unmatched bases: 8. This chain's CDR3 is CASSSVASGRNEQFF. DNA for the CDR3: TGTGCCAGCAGCTCCGTGGCTAGCGGGAGGAATGAGCAGTTCTTC.

This clonotype has just one count. V usage is TRBV7-2 and J usage is TRBJ2-3, with D unresolved. V was shortened by 5 bases and J by 6 bases, with 18 bases between the two germline ends. The CDR3 runs to 15 residues. Germline V gene data show CDR1 as SGHTA and CDR2 as FQGNSA. The CDR3 loop reads CASSVTSRVEDTQYF. The CDR3 bases are TGTGCCAGCAGCGTGACGTCTAGGGTAGAGGATACGCAGTATTTT.